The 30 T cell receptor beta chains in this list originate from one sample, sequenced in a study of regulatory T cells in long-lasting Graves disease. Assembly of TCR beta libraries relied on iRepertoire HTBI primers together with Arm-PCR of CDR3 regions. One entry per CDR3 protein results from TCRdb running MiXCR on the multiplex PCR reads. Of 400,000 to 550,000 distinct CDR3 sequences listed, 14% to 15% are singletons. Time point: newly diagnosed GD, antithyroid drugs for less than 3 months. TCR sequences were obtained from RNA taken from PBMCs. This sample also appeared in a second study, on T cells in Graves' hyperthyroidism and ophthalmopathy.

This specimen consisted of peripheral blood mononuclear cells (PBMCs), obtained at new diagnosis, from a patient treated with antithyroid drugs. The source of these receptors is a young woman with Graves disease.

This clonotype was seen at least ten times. CDR3 region: CASSEELKGLADTQYF. The CDR3 DNA reads TGTGCCAGCAGTGAGGAGTTAAAAGGACTAGCAGATACGCAGTATTTT. This sequence joins TRBV6-1 and TRBJ2-3, with 7 positions matching TRBD2. The germline V gene encodes CDR1 MNHNS and CDR2 SASEGT. The CDR3 has 16 amino acids. The V segment lost 3 bases and the J segment 4 bases; nucleotides outside the gene matches: 10.

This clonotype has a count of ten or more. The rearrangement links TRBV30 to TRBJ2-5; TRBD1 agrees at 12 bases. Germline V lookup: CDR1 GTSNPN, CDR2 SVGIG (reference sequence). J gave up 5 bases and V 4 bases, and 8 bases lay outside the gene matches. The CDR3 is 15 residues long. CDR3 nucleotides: TGTGCCTGGACCCAAGGGACAGGGGGCGCGGAGACCCAGTACTTC. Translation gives CAWTQGTGGAETQYF.

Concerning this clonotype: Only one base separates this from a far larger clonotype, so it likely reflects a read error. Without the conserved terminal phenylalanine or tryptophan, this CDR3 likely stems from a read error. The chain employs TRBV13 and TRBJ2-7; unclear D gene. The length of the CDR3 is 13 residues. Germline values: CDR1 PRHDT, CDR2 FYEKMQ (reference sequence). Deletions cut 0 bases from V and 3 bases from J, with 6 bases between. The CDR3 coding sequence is TGTGCCAGCAGCTTAGGTAGGAACTACGAGCAGTACCTC. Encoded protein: CASSLGRNYEQYL.

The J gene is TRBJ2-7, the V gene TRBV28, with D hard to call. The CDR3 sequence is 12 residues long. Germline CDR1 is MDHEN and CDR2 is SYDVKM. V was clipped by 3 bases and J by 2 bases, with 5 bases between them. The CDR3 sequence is CASSFYTYEQYF. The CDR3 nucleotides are TGTGCCAGCAGTTTTTATACCTACGAGCAGTACTTC.

CDR3: CASSLALALSSNEQYF. The CDR3 DNA reads TGTGCCAGCAGCTTAGCCTTAGCCCTTTCATCAAACGAGCAGTACTTC. The J gene is TRBJ2-7, the V gene TRBV7-9; no clear D. Germline V CDR1 and CDR2: SEHNR, FQNEAQ (reference sequence). The CDR3 is 16 residues long. Trimming stripped 0 bases from V and 5 bases from J, with 17 bases between.

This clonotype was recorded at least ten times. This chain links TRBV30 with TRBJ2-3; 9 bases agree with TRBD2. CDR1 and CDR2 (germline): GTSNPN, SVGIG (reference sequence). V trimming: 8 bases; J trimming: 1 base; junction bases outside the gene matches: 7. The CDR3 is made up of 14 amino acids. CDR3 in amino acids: CAGLLAGRTDTQYF. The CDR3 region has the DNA TGTGCCGGCTTACTAGCGGGCCGCACAGATACGCAGTATTTT.

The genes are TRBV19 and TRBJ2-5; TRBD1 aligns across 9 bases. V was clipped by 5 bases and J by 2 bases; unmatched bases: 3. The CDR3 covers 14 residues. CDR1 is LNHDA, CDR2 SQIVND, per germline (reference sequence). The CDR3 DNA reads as TGTGCCAGTAGTGACAGGGGGATACAAGAGACCCAGTACTTC. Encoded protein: CASSDRGIQETQYF.

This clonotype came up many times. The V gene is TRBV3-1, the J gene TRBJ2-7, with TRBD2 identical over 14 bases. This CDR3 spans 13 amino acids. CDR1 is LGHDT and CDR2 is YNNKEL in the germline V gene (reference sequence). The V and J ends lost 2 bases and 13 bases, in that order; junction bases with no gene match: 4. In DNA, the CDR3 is TGTGCCAGCAGCCAACCGGGACTAGCGGGAGTCTACTTC. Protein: CASSQPGLAGVYF.

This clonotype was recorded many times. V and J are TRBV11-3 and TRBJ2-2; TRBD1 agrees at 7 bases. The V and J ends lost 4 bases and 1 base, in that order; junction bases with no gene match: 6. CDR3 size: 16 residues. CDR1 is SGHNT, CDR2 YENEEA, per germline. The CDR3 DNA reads TGTGCCAGCAGCTCACCGACAGGGCGGAACACCGGGGAGCTGTTTTTT. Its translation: CASSSPTGRNTGELFF.

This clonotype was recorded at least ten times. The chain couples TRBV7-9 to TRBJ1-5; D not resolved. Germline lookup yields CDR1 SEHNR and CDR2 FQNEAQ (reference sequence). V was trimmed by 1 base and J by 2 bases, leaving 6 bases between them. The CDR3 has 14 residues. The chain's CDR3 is CASSLDAGNQPQHF. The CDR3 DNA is TGTGCCAGCAGCTTAGACGCGGGCAATCAGCCCCAGCATTTT. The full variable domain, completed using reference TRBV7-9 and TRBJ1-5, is DTGVSQNPRHKITKRGQNVTFRCDPISEHNRLYWYRQTLGQGPEFLTYFQNEAQLEKSRLLSDRFSAERPKGSFSTLEIQRTEQGDSAMYLCASSLDAGNQPQHFGDGTRLSIL.

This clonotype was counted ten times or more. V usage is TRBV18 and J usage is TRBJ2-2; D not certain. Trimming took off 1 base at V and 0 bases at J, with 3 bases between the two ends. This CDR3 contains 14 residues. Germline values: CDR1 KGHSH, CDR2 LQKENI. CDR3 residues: CASSPQANTGELFF. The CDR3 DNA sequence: TGTGCCAGCTCACCACAGGCGAACACCGGGGAGCTGTTTTTT.

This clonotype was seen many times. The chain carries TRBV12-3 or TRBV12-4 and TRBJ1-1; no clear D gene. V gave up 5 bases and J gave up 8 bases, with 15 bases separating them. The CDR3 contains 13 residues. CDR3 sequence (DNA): TGTGCCAGCAGTCCGACACGGGGTGGGGAAGCTTTCTTT. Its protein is CASSPTRGGEAFF.

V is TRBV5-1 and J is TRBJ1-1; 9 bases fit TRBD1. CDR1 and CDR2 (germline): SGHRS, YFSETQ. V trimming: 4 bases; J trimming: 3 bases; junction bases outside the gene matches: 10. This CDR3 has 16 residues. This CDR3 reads CASSQTGGALDTEAFF. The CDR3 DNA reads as TGCGCCAGCAGCCAAACAGGGGGCGCATTAGACACTGAAGCTTTCTTT.

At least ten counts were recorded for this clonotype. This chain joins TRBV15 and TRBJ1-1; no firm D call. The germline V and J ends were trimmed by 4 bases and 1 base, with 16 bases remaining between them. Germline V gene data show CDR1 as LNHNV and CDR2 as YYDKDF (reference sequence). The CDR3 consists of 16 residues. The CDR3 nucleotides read TGTGCCACCAGCACCCGTTTGGAACACCAGAACACTGAAGCTTTCTTT. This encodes CATSTRLEHQNTEAFF. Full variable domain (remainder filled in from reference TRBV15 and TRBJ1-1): DAMVIQNPRYQVTQFGKPVTLSCSQTLNHNVMYWYQQKSSQAPKLLFHYYDKDFNNEADTPDNFQSRRPNTSFCFLDIRSPGLGDTAMYLCATSTRLEHQNTEAFFGQGTRLTVV.

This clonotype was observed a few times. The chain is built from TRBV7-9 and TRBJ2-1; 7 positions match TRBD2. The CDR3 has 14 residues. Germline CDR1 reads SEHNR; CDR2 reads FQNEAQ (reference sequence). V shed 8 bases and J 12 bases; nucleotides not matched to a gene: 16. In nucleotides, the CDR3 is TGTGCCAGCGGCACTAGCGAGCGAGCCGAAGGGCAGTTCTTC. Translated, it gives CASGTSERAEGQFF.

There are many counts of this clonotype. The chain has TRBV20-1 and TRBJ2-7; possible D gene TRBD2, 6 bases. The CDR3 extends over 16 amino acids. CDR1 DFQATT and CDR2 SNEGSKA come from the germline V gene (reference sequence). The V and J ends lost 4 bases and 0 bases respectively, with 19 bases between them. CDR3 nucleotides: TGCAGTGCTAACGGGGGAACGCACACTCCCTCCTACGAGCAGTACTTC. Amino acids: CSANGGTHTPSYEQYF.

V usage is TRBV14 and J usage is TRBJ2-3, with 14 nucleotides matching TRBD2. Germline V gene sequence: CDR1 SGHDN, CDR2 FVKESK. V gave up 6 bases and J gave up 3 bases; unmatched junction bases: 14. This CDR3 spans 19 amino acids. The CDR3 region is CASSPNLGTSGSETDTQYF. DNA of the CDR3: TGTGCCAGCAGTCCTAACCTCGGGACTAGCGGGAGTGAGACAGATACGCAGTATTTT.

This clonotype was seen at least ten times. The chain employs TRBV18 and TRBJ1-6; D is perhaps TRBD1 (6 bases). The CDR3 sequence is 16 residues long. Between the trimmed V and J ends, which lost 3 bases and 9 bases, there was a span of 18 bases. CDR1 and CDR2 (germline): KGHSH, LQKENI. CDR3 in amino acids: CASSPERGRGPSPLHF. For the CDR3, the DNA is TGTGCCAGCTCACCCGAAAGGGGCAGGGGACCTTCACCCCTCCACTTT.

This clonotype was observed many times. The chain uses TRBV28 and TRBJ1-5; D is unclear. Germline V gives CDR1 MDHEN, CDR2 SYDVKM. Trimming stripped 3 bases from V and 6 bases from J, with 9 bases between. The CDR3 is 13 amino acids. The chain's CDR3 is CASSLVGSQPQHF. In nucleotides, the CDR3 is TGTGCCAGCAGTTTGGTGGGGAGTCAGCCCCAGCATTTT.

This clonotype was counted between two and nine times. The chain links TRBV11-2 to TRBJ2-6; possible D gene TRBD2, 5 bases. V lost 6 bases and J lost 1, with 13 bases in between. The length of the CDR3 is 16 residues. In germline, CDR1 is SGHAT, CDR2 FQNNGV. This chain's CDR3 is CASRGSGKSGANVLTF. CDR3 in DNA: TGTGCCAGCAGGGGGTCGGGGAAGTCTGGGGCCAACGTCCTGACTTTC.

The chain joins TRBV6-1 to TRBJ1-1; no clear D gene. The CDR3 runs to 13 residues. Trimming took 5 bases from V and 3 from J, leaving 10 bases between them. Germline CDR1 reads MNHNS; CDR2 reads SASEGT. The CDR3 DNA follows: TGTGCCAGCAGTCCCGGGCCTTACACTGAAGCTTTCTTT. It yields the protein CASSPGPYTEAFF.

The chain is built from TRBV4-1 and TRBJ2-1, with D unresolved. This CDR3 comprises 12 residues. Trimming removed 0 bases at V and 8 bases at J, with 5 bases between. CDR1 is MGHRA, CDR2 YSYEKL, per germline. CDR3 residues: CASSQDWYEQFF. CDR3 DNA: TGCGCCAGCAGCCAAGATTGGTATGAGCAGTTCTTC.

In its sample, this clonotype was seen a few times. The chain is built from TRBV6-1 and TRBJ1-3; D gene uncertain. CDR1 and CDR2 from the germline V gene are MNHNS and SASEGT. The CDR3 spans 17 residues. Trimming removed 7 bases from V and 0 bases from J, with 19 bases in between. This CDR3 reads CASTERRILGSGNTIYF. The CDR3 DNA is TGTGCCAGCACCGAACGCCGCATACTGGGCTCTGGAAACACCATATATTTT.

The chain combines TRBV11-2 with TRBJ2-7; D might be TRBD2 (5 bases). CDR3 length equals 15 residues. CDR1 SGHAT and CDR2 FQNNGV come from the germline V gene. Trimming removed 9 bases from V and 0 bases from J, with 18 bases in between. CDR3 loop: CASRNRGHHSYEQYF. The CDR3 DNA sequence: TGTGCCAGTAGAAATCGCGGGCACCACTCCTACGAGCAGTACTTC.

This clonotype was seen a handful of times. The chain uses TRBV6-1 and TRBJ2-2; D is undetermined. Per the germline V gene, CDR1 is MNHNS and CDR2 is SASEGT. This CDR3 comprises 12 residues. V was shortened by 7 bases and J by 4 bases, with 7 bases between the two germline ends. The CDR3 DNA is TGTGCCAGCAATCCCCCCACCGGGGAGCTGTTTTTT. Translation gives CASNPPTGELFF.

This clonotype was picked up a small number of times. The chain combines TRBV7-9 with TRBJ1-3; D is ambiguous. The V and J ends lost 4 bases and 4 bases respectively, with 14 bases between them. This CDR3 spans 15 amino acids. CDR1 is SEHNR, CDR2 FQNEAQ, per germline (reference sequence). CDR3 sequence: CASSSRTAKGNTIYF. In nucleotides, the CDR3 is TGTGCCAGCAGCTCACGGACCGCCAAGGGAAACACCATATATTTT.

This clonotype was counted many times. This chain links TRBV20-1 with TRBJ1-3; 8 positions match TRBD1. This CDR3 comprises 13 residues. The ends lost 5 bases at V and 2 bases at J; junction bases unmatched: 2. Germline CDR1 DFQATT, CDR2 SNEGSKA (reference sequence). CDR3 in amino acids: CSAQDRAGNTIYF. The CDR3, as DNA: TGCAGTGCTCAGGACAGGGCTGGAAACACCATATATTTT.

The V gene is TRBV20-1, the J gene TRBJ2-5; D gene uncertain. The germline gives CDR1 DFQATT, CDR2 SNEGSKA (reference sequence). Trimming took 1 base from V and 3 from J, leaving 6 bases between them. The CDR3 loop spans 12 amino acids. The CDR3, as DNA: TGCAGTGCTAGAGGGAGAGAAGAGACCCAGTACTTC. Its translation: CSARGREETQYF.

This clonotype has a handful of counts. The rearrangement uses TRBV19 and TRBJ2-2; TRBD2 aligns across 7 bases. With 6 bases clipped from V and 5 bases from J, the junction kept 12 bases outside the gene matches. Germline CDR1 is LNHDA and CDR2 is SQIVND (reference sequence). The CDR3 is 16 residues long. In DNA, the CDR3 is TGTGCCAGTAGCCCTGTGGCGGGAGTTGTAACCGGGGAGCTGTTTTTT. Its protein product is CASSPVAGVVTGELFF.

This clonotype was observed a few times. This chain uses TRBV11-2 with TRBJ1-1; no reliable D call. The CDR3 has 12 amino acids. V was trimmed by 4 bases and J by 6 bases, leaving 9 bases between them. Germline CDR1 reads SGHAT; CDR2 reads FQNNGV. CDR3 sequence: CASSSGGSEAFF. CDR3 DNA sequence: TGTGCCAGCAGCTCCGGTGGGTCTGAAGCTTTCTTT.